This is a list of T cell receptor beta chains from one sample in a study of T cell responses to AZD1222 COVID-19 vaccine. This table comes from immunoSEQ multiplex PCR, and its TCRdb copy is limited to in-frame clones, with some not included. Among some 280,000 clones listed, about 94% were seen once. The sequenced sample was peripheral blood, obtained 28 days after the second AZD1222 dose. The receptor set was obtained from an adult who received the AZD1222 COVID-19 vaccine. Each CDR3 is given with its conserved first and last residue. D genes are given only for firm matches. Rows give clone size only sometimes, using once, few, many, or a class for an expanded clone.

j_call: TRBJ2-7
clone_size: once
d_call: .
v_call: TRBV5-5
cdr3_nt: TGTGCCAGCAGCCCCTTAAAAGGCCCCCCCACCTACGAGCAGTACTTC
cdr3_aa: CASSPLKGPPTYEQYF

j_call: TRBJ2-2
clone_size: .
d_call: .
v_call: TRBV12-5
cdr3_nt: TGTGCTAGTGGTTTCCTGGAACAGCGATGGAACACCGGGGAGCTGTTTTTT
cdr3_aa: CASGFLEQRWNTGELFF

j_call: TRBJ1-2
clone_size: .
d_call: .
v_call: TRBV7-9
cdr3_nt: TGTGCCAGCAGCTTAGTGAGGGGGGAAGAGGCTAGTGGCTACACCTTC
cdr3_aa: CASSLVRGEEASGYTF

j_call: TRBJ1-2
clone_size: .
d_call: .
v_call: TRBV25-1
cdr3_nt: TGTGCCAGCAGCTCGAGAGGGAGCTACCCAGGCGGCTACACCTTC
cdr3_aa: CASSSRGSYPGGYTF

j_call: TRBJ2-1
clone_size: .
d_call: TRBD2
v_call: TRBV7-9
cdr3_nt: TGTGCCAGCAGCTCTCCGGGACTAGCGGGGGTGAATGAGCAGTTCTTC
cdr3_aa: CASSSPGLAGVNEQFF

j_call: TRBJ2-5
clone_size: .
d_call: .
v_call: TRBV12-2
cdr3_nt: TGTGCAAGTCGCTTACCCCGGGACAGGGGGCTCTGGGAGACCCAGTACTTC
cdr3_aa: CASRLPRDRGLWETQYF

j_call: TRBJ2-5
clone_size: .
d_call: TRBD1
v_call: TRBV5-4
cdr3_nt: TGTGCCAGCAGCTCTGGGACAGACCAAGAGACCCAGTACTTC
cdr3_aa: CASSSGTDQETQYF

j_call: TRBJ2-7
clone_size: once
d_call: TRBD1
v_call: TRBV7-9
cdr3_nt: TGTGCCAGCAGCTTAGGAATGGCAGGGGGATTTAGCGAGCAGTACTTC
cdr3_aa: CASSLGMAGGFSEQYF

j_call: TRBJ1-1
clone_size: .
d_call: .
v_call: TRBV7-9
cdr3_nt: TGTGCCAGCAGCTTAGATCTTAGTTGGGAAGCTTTCTTT
cdr3_aa: CASSLDLSWEAFF

j_call: TRBJ1-1
clone_size: .
d_call: .
v_call: TRBV5-1
cdr3_nt: TGCGCCAGCAGCTCCTTAGACCTGAACACTGAAGCTTTCTTT
cdr3_aa: CASSSLDLNTEAFF

j_call: TRBJ1-6
clone_size: .
d_call: TRBD1
v_call: TRBV6-5
cdr3_nt: TGTGCCAGCAGGGCCGGGACAGCTGATTCACCCCTCCACTTT
cdr3_aa: CASRAGTADSPLHF

j_call: TRBJ2-7
clone_size: .
d_call: .
v_call: TRBV6-2/TRBV6-3
cdr3_nt: TGTGCCAGCAGTCCCCTGGGGGGTCCCTCCTACGAGCAGTACTTC
cdr3_aa: CASSPLGGPSYEQYF

j_call: TRBJ2-3
clone_size: .
d_call: .
v_call: TRBV11-2
cdr3_nt: TGTGCCAGCAGCTTTATCAAGCCTAGCACAGATACGCAGTATTTT
cdr3_aa: CASSFIKPSTDTQYF

j_call: TRBJ2-7
clone_size: .
d_call: .
v_call: TRBV7-8
cdr3_nt: TGTGCCAGCAGCCTACGGTTCGAGCAGTACTTC
cdr3_aa: CASSLRFEQYF

j_call: TRBJ2-5
clone_size: once
d_call: TRBD1
v_call: TRBV29-1
cdr3_nt: TGCAGCGCGGGACAAACAGGGGTCGTGGAGACCCAGTACTTC
cdr3_aa: CSAGQTGVVETQYF

j_call: TRBJ2-1
clone_size: .
d_call: .
v_call: TRBV7-2
cdr3_nt: TGTGCCAGCAGCTTAACAGGGTTCACCTACAATGAGCAGTTCTTC
cdr3_aa: CASSLTGFTYNEQFF

j_call: TRBJ2-7
clone_size: .
d_call: TRBD1
v_call: TRBV4-1
cdr3_nt: TGCGCCAGCAGCCAAGACAGGGGGACGGAGTCCTACGAGCAGTACTTC
cdr3_aa: CASSQDRGTESYEQYF

j_call: TRBJ2-7
clone_size: .
d_call: TRBD1
v_call: TRBV28
cdr3_nt: TGTGCCAGCGATGGTGGGATCGCAGGGGGCAGGAACGAGCAGTACTTC
cdr3_aa: CASDGGIAGGRNEQYF

j_call: TRBJ1-2
clone_size: .
d_call: .
v_call: TRBV5-1
cdr3_nt: TGCGCCAGCAGATGGGGGGGAGGCTACACCTTC
cdr3_aa: CASRWGGGYTF

j_call: TRBJ1-3
clone_size: .
d_call: .
v_call: TRBV10-3
cdr3_nt: TGTGCCATCAGTGAAAAGGACAGCGGAAACACCATATATTTT
cdr3_aa: CAISEKDSGNTIYF

j_call: TRBJ2-7
clone_size: .
d_call: TRBD1
v_call: TRBV11-2
cdr3_nt: TGTGCCAGCAGCTTAGAGTTGACAGGGGGCAAGTACTTC
cdr3_aa: CASSLELTGGKYF